The rows below give T cell receptor beta chains drawn from one sample of a study of blood T cell repertoires in COVID-19. Only in-frame clones appear in the TCRdb table, and some are missing; sequencing was by immunoSEQ multiplex PCR. The table shows fewer than 250,000 clones, with about 83% occurring only once. Sequences were obtained from PBMCs or T cells enriched from blood (not recorded which). Source of these receptors: a woman aged 45-65 years who had been exposed to COVID-19. The CDR3 runs from the conserved cysteine through the conserved F or W. The D gene is left open where the match is weak.

d_call	v_call	cdr3_length	cdr3_aa
NA	TRBV6-5	14	CASSAGLATDTQYF
NA	TRBV3-1/TRBV3-2	14	CASSQDMATDTQYF
TRBD1	TRBV28	14	CASKLGTGFSEAFF
NA	TRBV18	12	CASSPRTGELFF
NA	TRBV18	14	CASSLLFGNQPQHF
TRBD1	TRBV15	16	CATSRDGDRVNYEQYF
TRBD1	TRBV5-6	16	CASSPEQGRRTDTQYF
TRBD2	TRBV28	16	CASGLAGDPGPNEQFF
NA	TRBV5-4	14	CASSLDRSSYEQYF
NA	TRBV30	15	CAWSDITGRGNTIYF
NA	TRBV28	18	CASSPQTPGLAFNQPQHF
NA	TRBV3-1/TRBV3-2	14	CASSPTGMNTEAFF
TRBD1	TRBV7-8	13	CASSWDRAAEAFF
TRBD1	TRBV11-2	16	CASSFPRTGNLNEQFF
TRBD2	TRBV7-2	15	CASSLRASGTDTQYF
TRBD2	TRBV7-9	15	CASSLVSGGRDEQYF
NA	TRBV19	13	CASSIRGRETQYF
NA	TRBV18	14	CASSSIHRDTEAFF